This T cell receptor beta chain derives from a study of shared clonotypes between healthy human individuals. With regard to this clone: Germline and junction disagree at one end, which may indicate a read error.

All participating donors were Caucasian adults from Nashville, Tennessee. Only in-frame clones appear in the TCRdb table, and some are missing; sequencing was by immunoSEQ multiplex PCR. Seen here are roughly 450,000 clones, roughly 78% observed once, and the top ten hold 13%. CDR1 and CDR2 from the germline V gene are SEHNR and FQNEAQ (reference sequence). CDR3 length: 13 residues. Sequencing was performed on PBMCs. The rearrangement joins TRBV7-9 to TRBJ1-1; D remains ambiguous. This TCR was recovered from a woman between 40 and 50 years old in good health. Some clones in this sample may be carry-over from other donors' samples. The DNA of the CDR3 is TGTGCCAGCAGCTTAGGCCCGAACGCTGAAGCTTTCTTT. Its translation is CASSLGPNAEAFF.